The clone carrying this T cell receptor (beta chain) was observed once. Its cognate antigen is unknown. The CDR3 contains 16 residues. V was trimmed by 2 bases and J by 0 bases, leaving 11 bases between them. Per germline, CDR1 SGHRS and CDR2 YFSETQ. This sample is drawn from a study of cytomegalovirus exposure and HLA in healthy donors. Regarding the study as a whole: The study flagged some 170 TCR beta chains as cytomegalovirus-associated.

Researchers ran the PCR with 60 Vbeta and 13 Jbeta primers. Assay used: immunoSEQ multiplex PCR; TCRdb lists only in-frame clones, some missing. The data show 200,000 or so clones, roughly 80% seen once. The sequenced sample consisted of PBMCs. This TCR derives from a woman between 35 and 50 years old in good health and CMV-seronegative. This rearrangement joins TRBV5-1 to TRBJ1-4; D possibly corresponds to TRBD1 (5 bases). CDR3 amino acids: CASSFQGGATNEKLFF. The CDR3 region has the DNA TGCGCCAGCAGCTTTCAGGGCGGGGCAACTAATGAAAAACTGTTTTTT. Full variable domain (missing parts from reference TRBV5-1 and TRBJ1-4): KAGVTQTPRYLIKTRGQQVTLSCSPISGHRSVSWYQQTPGQGLQFLFEYFSETQRNKGNFPGRFSGRQFSNSRSEMNVSTLELGDSALYLCASSFQGGATNEKLFFGSGTQLSVL.